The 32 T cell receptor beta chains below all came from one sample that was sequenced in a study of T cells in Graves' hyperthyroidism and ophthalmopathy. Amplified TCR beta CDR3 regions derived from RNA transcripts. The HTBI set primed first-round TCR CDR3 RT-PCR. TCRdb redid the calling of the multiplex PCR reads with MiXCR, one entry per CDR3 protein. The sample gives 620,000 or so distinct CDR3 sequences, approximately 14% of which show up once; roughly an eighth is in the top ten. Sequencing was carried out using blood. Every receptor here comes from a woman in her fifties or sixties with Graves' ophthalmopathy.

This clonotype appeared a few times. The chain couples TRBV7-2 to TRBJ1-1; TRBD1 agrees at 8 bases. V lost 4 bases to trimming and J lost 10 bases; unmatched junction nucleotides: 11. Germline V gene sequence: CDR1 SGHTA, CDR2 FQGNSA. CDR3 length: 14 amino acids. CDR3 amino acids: CASSSLGTGLRAFF. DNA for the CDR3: TGTGCCAGCAGCTCCCTCGGGACAGGCCTAAGAGCTTTCTTT.

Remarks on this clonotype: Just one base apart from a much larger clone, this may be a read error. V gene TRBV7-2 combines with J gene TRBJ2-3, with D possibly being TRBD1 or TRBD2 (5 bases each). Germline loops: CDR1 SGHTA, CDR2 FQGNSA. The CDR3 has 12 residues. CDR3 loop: CASSYGADTQCF. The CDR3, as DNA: TGTGCCAGCAGCTACGGGGCAGATACGCAGTGTTTT.

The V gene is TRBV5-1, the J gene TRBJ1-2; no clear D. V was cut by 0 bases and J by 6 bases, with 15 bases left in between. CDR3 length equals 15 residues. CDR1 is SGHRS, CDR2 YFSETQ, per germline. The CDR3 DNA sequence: TGCGCCAGCAGCTTGGACGGTAGAACCTATGATGGCTACACCTTC. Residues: CASSLDGRTYDGYTF.

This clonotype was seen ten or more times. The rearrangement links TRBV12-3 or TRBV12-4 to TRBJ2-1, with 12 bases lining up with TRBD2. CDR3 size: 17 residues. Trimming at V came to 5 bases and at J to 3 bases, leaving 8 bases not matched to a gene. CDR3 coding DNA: TGTGCCAGCAGTCGACCGGTACTAGCGGGAGGCTACAATGAGCAGTTCTTC. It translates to CASSRPVLAGGYNEQFF.

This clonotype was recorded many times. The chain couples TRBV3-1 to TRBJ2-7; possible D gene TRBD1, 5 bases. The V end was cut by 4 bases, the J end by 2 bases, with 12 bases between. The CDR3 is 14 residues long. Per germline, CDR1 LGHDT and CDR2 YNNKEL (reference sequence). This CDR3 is CASSRFDSPYEQYF. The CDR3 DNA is TGTGCCAGCAGCCGGTTCGACAGCCCCTACGAGCAGTACTTC.

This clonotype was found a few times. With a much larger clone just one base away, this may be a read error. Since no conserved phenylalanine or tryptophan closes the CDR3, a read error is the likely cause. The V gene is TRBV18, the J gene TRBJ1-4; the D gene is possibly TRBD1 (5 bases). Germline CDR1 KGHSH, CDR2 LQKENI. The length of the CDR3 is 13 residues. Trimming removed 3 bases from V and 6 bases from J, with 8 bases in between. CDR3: CASSPGVDEKLFL. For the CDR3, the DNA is TGTGCCAGCTCACCGGGGGTGGATGAAAAACTGTTTCTT.

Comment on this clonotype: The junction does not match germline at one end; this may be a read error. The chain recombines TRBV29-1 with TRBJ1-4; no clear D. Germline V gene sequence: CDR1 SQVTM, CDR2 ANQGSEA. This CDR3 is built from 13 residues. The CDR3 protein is CSVVVATNEKLFF. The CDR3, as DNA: TGCAGCGTTGTTGTTGCAACTAATGAGAAACTGTTTTTT.

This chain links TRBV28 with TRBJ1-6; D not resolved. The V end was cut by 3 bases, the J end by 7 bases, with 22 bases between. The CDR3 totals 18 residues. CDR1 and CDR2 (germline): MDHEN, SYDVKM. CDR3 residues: CASSFRRDKFFGNSPLHF. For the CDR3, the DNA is TGTGCCAGCAGTTTTCGTCGAGACAAGTTTTTTGGAAATTCACCCCTCCACTTT.

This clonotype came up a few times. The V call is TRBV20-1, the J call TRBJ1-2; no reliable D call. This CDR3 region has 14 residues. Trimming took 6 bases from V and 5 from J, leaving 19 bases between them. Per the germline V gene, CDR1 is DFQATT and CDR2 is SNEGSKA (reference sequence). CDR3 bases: TGCAGTGCCAAAGCCCCTCTGGCGGGGTATGGCTACACCTTC. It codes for CSAKAPLAGYGYTF.

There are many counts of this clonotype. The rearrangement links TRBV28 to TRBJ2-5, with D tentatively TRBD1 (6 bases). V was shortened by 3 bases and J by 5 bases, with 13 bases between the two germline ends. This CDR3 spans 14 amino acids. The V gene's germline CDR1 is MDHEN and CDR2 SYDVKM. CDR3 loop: CASSFIRGKETQYF. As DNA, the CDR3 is TGTGCCAGCAGTTTTATAAGGGGGAAGGAGACCCAGTACTTC. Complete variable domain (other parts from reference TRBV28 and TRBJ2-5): DVKVTQSSRYLVKRTGEKVFLECVQDMDHENMFWYRQDPGLGLRLIYFSYDVKMKEKGDIPEGYSVSREKKERFSLILESASTNQTSMYLCASSFIRGKETQYFGPGTRLLVL.

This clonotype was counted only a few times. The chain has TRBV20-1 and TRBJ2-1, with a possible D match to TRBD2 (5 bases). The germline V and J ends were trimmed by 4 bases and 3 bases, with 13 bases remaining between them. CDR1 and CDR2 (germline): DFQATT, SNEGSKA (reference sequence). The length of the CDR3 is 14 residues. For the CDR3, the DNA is TGCAGTGCTATAGGGAGTTCGGGCTACAATGAGCAGTTCTTC. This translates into CSAIGSSGYNEQFF.

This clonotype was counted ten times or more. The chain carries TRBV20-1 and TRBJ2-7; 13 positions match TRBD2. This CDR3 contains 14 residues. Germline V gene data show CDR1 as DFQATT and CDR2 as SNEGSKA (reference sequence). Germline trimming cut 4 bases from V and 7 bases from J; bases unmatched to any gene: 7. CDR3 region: CSATRLAGGGEQYF. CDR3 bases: TGCAGTGCTACCCGACTAGCGGGAGGCGGAGAGCAGTACTTC.

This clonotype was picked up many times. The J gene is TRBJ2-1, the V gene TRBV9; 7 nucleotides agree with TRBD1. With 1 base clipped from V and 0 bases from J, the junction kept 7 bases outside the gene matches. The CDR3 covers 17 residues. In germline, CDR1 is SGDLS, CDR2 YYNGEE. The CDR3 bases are TGTGCCAGCAGCGTATTTGACAGGGAAGCCTCCTACAATGAGCAGTTCTTC. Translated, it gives CASSVFDREASYNEQFF.

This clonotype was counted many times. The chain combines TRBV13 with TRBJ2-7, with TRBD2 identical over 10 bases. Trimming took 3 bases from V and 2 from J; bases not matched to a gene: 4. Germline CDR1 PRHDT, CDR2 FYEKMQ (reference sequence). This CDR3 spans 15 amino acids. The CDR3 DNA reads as TGTGCCAGCAGCTTTAATAGCGGGGGGACCTACGAGCAGTACTTC. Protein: CASSFNSGGTYEQYF. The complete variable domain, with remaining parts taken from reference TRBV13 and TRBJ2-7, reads AAGVIQSPRHLIKEKRETATLKCYPIPRHDTVYWYQQGPGQDPQFLISFYEKMQSDKGSIPDRFSAQQFSDYHSELNMSSLELGDSALYFCASSFNSGGTYEQYFGPGTRLTVT.

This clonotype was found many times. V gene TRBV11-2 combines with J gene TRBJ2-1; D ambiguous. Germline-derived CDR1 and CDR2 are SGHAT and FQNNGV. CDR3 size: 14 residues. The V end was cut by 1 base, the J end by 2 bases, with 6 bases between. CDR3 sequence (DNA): TGTGCCAGCAGCTTAGTTGGCCCCTACAATGAGCAGTTCTTC. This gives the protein CASSLVGPYNEQFF. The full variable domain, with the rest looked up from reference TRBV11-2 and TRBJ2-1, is EAGVAQSPRYKIIEKRQSVAFWCNPISGHATLYWYQQILGQGPKLLIQFQNNGVVDDSQLPKDRFSAERLKGVDSTLKIQPAKLEDSAVYLCASSLVGPYNEQFFGPGTRLTVL.

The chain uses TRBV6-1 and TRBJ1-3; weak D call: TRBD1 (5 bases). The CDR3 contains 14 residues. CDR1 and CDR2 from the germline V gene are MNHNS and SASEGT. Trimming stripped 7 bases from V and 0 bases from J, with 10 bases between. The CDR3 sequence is CASMSGVSGNTIYF. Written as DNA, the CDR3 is TGTGCCAGCATGTCGGGGGTCTCTGGAAACACCATATATTTT.

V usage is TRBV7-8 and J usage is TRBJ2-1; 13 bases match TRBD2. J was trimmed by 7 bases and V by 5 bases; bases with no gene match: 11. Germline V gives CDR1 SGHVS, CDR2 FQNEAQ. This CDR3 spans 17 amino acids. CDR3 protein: CASSPPGLAGAFNEQFF. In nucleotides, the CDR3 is TGTGCCAGCAGCCCACCCGGACTAGCGGGAGCATTTAATGAGCAGTTCTTC.

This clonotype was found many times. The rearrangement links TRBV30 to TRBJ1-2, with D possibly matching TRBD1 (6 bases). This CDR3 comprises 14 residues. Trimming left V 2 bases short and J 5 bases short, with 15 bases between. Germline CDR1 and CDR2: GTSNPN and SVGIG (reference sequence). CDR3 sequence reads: CAWSRGDGTYGYTF. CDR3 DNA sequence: TGTGCCTGGAGTCGAGGGGACGGGACATATGGCTACACCTTC. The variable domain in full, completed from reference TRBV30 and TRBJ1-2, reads SQTIHQWPATLVQPVGSPLSLECTVEGTSNPNLYWYRQAAGRGLQLLFYSVGIGQISSEVPQNLSASRPQDRQFILSSKKLLLSDSGFYLCAWSRGDGTYGYTFGSGTRLTVV.

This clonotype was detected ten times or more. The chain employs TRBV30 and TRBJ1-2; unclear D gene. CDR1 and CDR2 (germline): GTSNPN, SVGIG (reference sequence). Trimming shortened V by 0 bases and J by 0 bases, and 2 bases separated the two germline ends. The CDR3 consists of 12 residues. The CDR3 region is CAWSVTNYGYTF. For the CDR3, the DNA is TGTGCCTGGAGTGTGACTAACTATGGCTACACCTTC.

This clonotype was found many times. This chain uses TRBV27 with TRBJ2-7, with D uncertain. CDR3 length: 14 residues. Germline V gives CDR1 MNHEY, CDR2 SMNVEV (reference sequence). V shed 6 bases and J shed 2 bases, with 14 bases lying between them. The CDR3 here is CASRPTWITYEQYF. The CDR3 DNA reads TGTGCCAGCAGGCCCACTTGGATAACCTACGAGCAGTACTTC.

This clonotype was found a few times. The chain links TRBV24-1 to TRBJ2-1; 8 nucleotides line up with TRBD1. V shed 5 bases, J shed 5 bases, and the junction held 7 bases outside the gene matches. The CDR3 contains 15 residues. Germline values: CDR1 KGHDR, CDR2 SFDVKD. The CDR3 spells CATSAPGGLHNEQFF. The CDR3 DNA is TGTGCCACCAGTGCGCCAGGGGGCTTACACAATGAGCAGTTCTTC.

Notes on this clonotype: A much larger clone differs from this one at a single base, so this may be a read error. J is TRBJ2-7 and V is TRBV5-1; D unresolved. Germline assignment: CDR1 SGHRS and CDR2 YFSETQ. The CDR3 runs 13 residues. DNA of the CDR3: TGCGCCGGCAGCTTGGCAGTGGGCTACGAGCAGTACTTC. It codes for CAGSLAVGYEQYF.

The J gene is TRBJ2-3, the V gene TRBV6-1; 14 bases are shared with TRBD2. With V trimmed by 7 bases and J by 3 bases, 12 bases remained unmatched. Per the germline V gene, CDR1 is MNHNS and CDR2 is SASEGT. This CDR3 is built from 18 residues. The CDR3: CASKPGLAGVVKTDTQYF. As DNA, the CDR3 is TGTGCCAGCAAACCGGGACTAGCGGGAGTAGTCAAGACAGATACGCAGTATTTT.

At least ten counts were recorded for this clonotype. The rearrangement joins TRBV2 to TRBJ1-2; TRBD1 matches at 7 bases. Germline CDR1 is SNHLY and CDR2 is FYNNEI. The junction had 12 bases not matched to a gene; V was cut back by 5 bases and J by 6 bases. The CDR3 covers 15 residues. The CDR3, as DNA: TGTGCCAGCAGTCTAAAACAGGACAGGTTTCATGGCTACACCTTC. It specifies CASSLKQDRFHGYTF.

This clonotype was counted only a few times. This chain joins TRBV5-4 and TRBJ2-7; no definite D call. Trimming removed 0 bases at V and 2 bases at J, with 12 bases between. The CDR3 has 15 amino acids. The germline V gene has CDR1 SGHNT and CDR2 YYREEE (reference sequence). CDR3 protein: CASSLGSSVTYEQYF. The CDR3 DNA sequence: TGTGCCAGCAGCTTGGGGTCTAGTGTTACCTACGAGCAGTACTTC.

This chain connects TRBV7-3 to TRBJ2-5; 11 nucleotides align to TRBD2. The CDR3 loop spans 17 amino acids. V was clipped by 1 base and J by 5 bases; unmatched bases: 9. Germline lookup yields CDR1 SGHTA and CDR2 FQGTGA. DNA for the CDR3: TGTGCCAGCAGCTTAAGGGCTAGCGGGAGGTTCGGGGAGACCCAGTACTTC. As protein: CASSLRASGRFGETQYF.

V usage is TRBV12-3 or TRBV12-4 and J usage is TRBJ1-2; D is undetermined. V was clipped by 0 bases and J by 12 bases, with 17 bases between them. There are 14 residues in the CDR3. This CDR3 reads CASSLALIEGSNTF. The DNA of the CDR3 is TGTGCCAGCAGTTTAGCGTTGATAGAGGGCAGTAACACCTTC.

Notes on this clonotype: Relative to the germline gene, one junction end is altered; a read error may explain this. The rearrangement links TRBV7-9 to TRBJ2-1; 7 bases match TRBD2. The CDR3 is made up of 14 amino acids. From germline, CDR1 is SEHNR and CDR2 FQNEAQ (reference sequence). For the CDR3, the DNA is TGTACCAGCAGCTTTCGCGGGAGTTTGGATGAGCAGTTCTTC. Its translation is CTSSFRGSLDEQFF.

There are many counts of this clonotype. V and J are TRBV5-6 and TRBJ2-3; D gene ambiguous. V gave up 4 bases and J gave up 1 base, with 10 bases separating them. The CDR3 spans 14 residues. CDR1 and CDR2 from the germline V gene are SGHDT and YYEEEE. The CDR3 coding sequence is TGTGCCAGCAGCCCGGGCCCCGGCACAGATACGCAGTATTTT. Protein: CASSPGPGTDTQYF.

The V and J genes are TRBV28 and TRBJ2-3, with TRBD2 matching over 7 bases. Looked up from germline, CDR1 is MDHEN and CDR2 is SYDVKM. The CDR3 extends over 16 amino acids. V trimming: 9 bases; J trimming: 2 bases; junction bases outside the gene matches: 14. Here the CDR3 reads CASTSRRESYTDTQYF. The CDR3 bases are TGTGCCAGTACCTCCCGGCGGGAGAGCTACACAGATACGCAGTATTTT.

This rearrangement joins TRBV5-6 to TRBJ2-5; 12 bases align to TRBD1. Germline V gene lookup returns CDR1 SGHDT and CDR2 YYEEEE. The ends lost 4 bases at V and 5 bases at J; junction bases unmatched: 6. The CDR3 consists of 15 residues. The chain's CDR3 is CASSGGQGAYETQYF. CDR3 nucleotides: TGTGCCAGCAGCGGGGGACAGGGGGCTTACGAGACCCAGTACTTC.

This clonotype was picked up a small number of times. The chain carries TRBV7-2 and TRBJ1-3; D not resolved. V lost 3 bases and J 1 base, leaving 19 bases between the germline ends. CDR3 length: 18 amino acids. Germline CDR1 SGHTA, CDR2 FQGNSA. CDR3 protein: CASSFFPGRATSGNTIYF. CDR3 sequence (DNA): TGTGCCAGCAGCTTTTTCCCCGGACGGGCAACTTCTGGAAACACCATATATTTT.